The 18 T cell receptor beta chains presented below share a single source sample, sequenced in a study of blood T cell repertoires in COVID-19. Clones were sequenced by immunoSEQ multiplex PCR, and TCRdb holds only the in-frame ones, with some missing. The table records some 400,000 clones, around nine tenths of them present only once. The sequenced sample consisted of PBMCs or T cells enriched from blood (not recorded which). The receptors come from a woman under 40 who had recovered from COVID-19.

The V call is TRBV24-1, the J call TRBJ2-1, with D possibly matching TRBD1 (5 bases). Trimming took 6 bases from V and 3 from J, leaving 8 bases between them. CDR3 size: 13 residues. Germline values: CDR1 KGHDR, CDR2 SFDVKD. The CDR3, as DNA: TGTGCCACCAGTCCCGACAGCTACAATGAGCAGTTCTTC. Translating it yields CATSPDSYNEQFF.

The count of this clone is one. The V gene is TRBV7-3, the J gene TRBJ1-1; no clear D. This CDR3 contains 13 residues. Per germline, CDR1 SGHTA and CDR2 FQGTGA. V was shortened by 1 base and J by 10 bases, with 13 bases between the two germline ends. CDR3 coding DNA: TGTGCCAGCAGCTTAATCCCCGAGGGTACAGCTTTCTTT. This encodes CASSLIPEGTAFF.

The CDR3 loop is CASSPRQSYNEQFF. The CDR3 nucleotides read TGTGCCAGCAGTCCTCGACAGAGCTACAATGAGCAGTTCTTC. V and J are TRBV27 and TRBJ2-1; D might be TRBD1 (5 bases). The CDR3 is 14 residues long. V was clipped by 5 bases and J by 3 bases, with 11 bases between them. The germline CDR1 and CDR2 sequences are MNHEY and SMNVEV (reference sequence).

The chain joins TRBV5-6 to TRBJ2-7; possible D gene TRBD1, 5 bases. With 2 bases removed from V and 1 base from J, the gap between germline ends came to 7 bases. CDR1 is SGHDT and CDR2 is YYEEEE in the germline V gene. This CDR3 is built from 13 residues. CDR3: CASSFPGSYEQYF. For the CDR3, the DNA is TGTGCCAGCAGCTTCCCAGGGTCCTACGAGCAGTACTTC.

V is TRBV5-1 and J is TRBJ1-2; no clear D gene. The germline V gene has CDR1 SGHRS and CDR2 YFSETQ. This CDR3 region has 14 residues. Trimming removed 4 bases at V and 5 bases at J, with 15 bases between. The CDR3 nucleotides read TGCGCCAGCAGCGTTCCGGGTCCCTATTATGGCTACACCTTC. Its protein product is CASSVPGPYYGYTF.

The chain employs TRBV29-1 and TRBJ2-7, with D uncertain. Trimming took 4 bases from V and 6 from J, leaving 10 bases between them. This CDR3 region has 11 residues. CDR1 SQVTM and CDR2 ANQGSEA come from the germline V gene. The CDR3 coding sequence is TGCAGCGTTGTATCTGGAGTCGAGCAGTACTTC. It yields the protein CSVVSGVEQYF.

In its sample, this clone was seen once. The same CDR3 arises from other DNA sequences in this sample as well. This chain uses TRBV6-5 with TRBJ1-2; D is undetermined. Germline V gene lookup returns CDR1 MNHEY and CDR2 SVGAGI. This CDR3 comprises 12 residues. V lost 4 bases, J lost 4 bases, and 7 bases lay in between. CDR3 amino acids: CASSSGSYGYTF. The CDR3 DNA sequence: TGTGCCAGCAGTTCAGGCAGCTATGGCTACACCTTC.

The chain links TRBV5-1 to TRBJ1-2; 8 bases are a match to TRBD1. The CDR3 sequence is 13 residues long. The germline CDR1 and CDR2 sequences are SGHRS and YFSETQ. Trimming removed 4 bases from V and 10 bases from J; junction bases left unmatched: 9. This chain's CDR3 is CASSTPTGDAYTF. CDR3 in DNA: TGCGCCAGCAGCACCCCGACAGGGGATGCCTACACCTTC.

V and J are TRBV3-1 (or the pseudogene TRBV3-2) and TRBJ2-7; 7 bases are a match to TRBD2. The length of the CDR3 is 15 residues. The J segment lost 1 base and the V segment lost 1 base, leaving 4 bases of the junction unmatched. Germline assignment: CDR1 LGHDT and CDR2 YNNKEL (reference sequence). CDR3 coding DNA: TGTGCCAGCAGCCAAGTTGGCGGGAGATCCTACGAGCAGTACTTC. It yields the protein CASSQVGGRSYEQYF.

This sequence joins TRBV7-3 and TRBJ1-1; D uncertain. The germline gives CDR1 SGHTA, CDR2 FQGTGA. This CDR3 is 14 amino acids long. Trimming cost V 6 bases and J 0 bases, with 11 bases left between them. CDR3 sequence (DNA): TGTGCCAGCAGTCCAGGACTGATGAACACTGAAGCTTTCTTT. It translates to CASSPGLMNTEAFF. The complete variable domain, with remaining parts taken from reference TRBV7-3 and TRBJ1-1, reads GAGVSQTPSNKVTEKGKYVELRCDPISGHTALYWYRQSLGQGPEFLIYFQGTGAADDSGLPNDRFFAVRPEGSVSTLKIQRTERGDSAVYLCASSPGLMNTEAFFGQGTRLTVV.

V gene TRBV3-1 (or the pseudogene TRBV3-2) combines with J gene TRBJ1-4, with a weak D call TRBD1 (5 bases). Per germline, CDR1 LGHDT and CDR2 YNNKEL (reference sequence). Trimming cost V 4 bases and J 8 bases, with 14 bases left between them. The CDR3 consists of 14 residues. This CDR3 is CASSPTGISEKLFF. CDR3 in DNA: TGTGCCAGCAGCCCCACAGGAATCAGCGAAAAACTGTTTTTT.

V is TRBV18 and J is TRBJ1-2; D gene ambiguous. This CDR3 has 15 amino acids. The V end was cut by 5 bases, the J end by 4 bases, with 17 bases between. CDR1 and CDR2 (germline): KGHSH, LQKENI. CDR3 nucleotides: TGTGCCAGCTCAACCGGAGGACCTACCCTCTATGGCTACACCTTC. Translating gives CASSTGGPTLYGYTF.

The rearrangement joins TRBV6-1 to TRBJ2-2, with 7 positions matching TRBD1. Germline-derived CDR1 and CDR2 are MNHNS and SASEGT. After removal of 2 bases from V and 1 base from J, the junction contained 4 bases not matched to a gene. The CDR3 is 16 amino acids. CDR3 bases: TGTGCCAGCAGTGAACAAGGGGGCCAGAACACCGGGGAGCTGTTTTTT. This sequence encodes CASSEQGGQNTGELFF.

The V gene is TRBV29-1, the J gene TRBJ2-7; a weak D match, TRBD1 (6 bases). Looked up from germline, CDR1 is SQVTM and CDR2 is ANQGSEA. The CDR3 has 12 amino acids. In DNA, the CDR3 is TGCAGGATCCCGGGACAAGACTACGAGCAGTACTTC. Amino acids: CRIPGQDYEQYF.

Concerning this clone itself: Within the sample, other DNA sequences also encode this same CDR3. This chain links TRBV7-9 with TRBJ1-4; tentative D call: TRBD1 (5 bases). Germline CDR1 is SEHNR and CDR2 is FQNEAQ (reference sequence). The ends were cut back, 1 base at V and 8 bases at J, with 8 bases in the middle. The CDR3 covers 13 residues. CDR3 coding DNA: TGTGCCAGCAGCTTAGGGGGCAGCGAAAAACTGTTTTTT. Amino acids: CASSLGGSEKLFF.

This clone was detected only once. V and J are TRBV4-1 and TRBJ2-7, with TRBD1 identical over 10 bases. Unmatched junction bases numbered 22, after V lost 2 bases and J lost 0 bases. The germline V gene encodes CDR1 MGHRA and CDR2 YSYEKL. The CDR3 covers 22 residues. This CDR3 reads CASSQPRDRGSQQSPSSYEQYF. As DNA, the CDR3 is TGCGCCAGCAGCCAACCTAGGGACAGGGGATCGCAGCAATCGCCCAGCTCCTACGAGCAGTACTTC.

V gene TRBV4-3 combines with J gene TRBJ1-3; D not certain. V lost 0 bases, J lost 3 bases, and 9 bases lay in between. The V gene's germline CDR1 is LGHNA and CDR2 YSLEER. CDR3 length: 15 amino acids. CDR3 loop: CASSQDSWSGNTIYF. DNA of the CDR3: TGCGCCAGCAGCCAAGATAGCTGGAGTGGAAACACCATATATTTT.

This sequence joins TRBV28 and TRBJ2-7; TRBD2 aligns across 11 bases. V lost 3 bases, J lost 6 bases, and 7 bases stayed unmatched. Germline CDR1 and CDR2: MDHEN and SYDVKM. This CDR3 spans 15 amino acids. The CDR3 DNA reads as TGTGCCAGCAGTTTGAGGCCTAGCGGGAGGTCCGAGCAGTACTTC. Its translation: CASSLRPSGRSEQYF.